This entry features one TCR beta chain sequence. Its antigen is as yet unknown. Germline V CDR1 and CDR2: SGHRS, YFSETQ. V was clipped by 5 bases and J by 0 bases, with 12 bases between them. The CDR3 runs 15 residues. The data stem from a study of T cell responses to AZD1222 COVID-19 vaccine. The study's findings and limits: Donors in the cohort were predominantly white British and more often female, and clonal diversity was possibly underestimated. The reported proportion of spike-specific TCRs targeting unmutated variant regions was nearly half.

Method: immunoSEQ multiplex PCR; TCRdb's copy keeps in-frame clones and lacks some. This table has some 91,000 clones, 85% to 95% appearing once. The TCR comes from an adult in good health. This chain joins TRBV5-1 and TRBJ1-3; D call uncertain. Here the sequenced sample was peripheral blood, taken on day 0 of AZD1222 vaccination. DNA of the CDR3: TGCGCCAGCAGGGGTGACGTATACTCTGGAAACACCATATATTTT. It translates to CASRGDVYSGNTIYF.